Below, 25 T cell receptor beta chains from the same sample are listed, as sequenced in a study of blood T cell repertoires in COVID-19. Clones were read by immunoSEQ multiplex PCR, and TCRdb kept only the in-frame ones, dropping some. The sample holds under 300,000 clones, approximately 85% seen once. The sample was peripheral blood. Receptors were obtained from a man at least 80 years old with acute or convalescent COVID-19.

This sequence joins TRBV18 and TRBJ1-2; D is uncertain. The germline V gene encodes CDR1 KGHSH and CDR2 LQKENI. V lost 2 bases and J 0 bases, leaving 16 bases between the germline ends. The CDR3 runs 17 residues. The CDR3 DNA reads as TGTGCCAGCTCACCAGGAGTAGGAGTACTAGCTAACTATGGCTACACCTTC. Its protein is CASSPGVGVLANYGYTF. Based on the CDR3 plus reference TRBV18 and TRBJ1-2, the full variable domain is NAGVMQNPRHLVRRRGQEARLRCSPMKGHSHVYWYRQLPEEGLKFMVYLQKENIIDESGMPKERFSAEFPKEGPSILRIQQVVRGDSAAYFCASSPGVGVLANYGYTFGSGTRLTVV.

The chain carries TRBV2 and TRBJ2-2; D is perhaps TRBD2 (6 bases). CDR1 is SNHLY and CDR2 is FYNNEI in the germline V gene. Trimming removed 6 bases from V and 1 base from J, with 18 bases in between. The CDR3 is 17 residues long. CDR3 region: CASSRPGVGENTGELFF. Here the CDR3 DNA reads TGTGCCAGCAGCCGACCGGGGGTTGGAGAGAACACCGGGGAGCTGTTTTTT.

The rearrangement links TRBV2 to TRBJ1-5, with 7 bases fitting TRBD1. This CDR3 region has 15 residues. The V segment lost 3 bases and the J segment 5 bases; nucleotides outside the gene matches: 7. The germline CDR1 and CDR2 sequences are SNHLY and FYNNEI. The CDR3: CASSDGQVGDQPQHF. CDR3 nucleotides: TGTGCCAGCAGTGACGGACAGGTGGGCGATCAGCCCCAGCATTTT.

This chain uses TRBV19 with TRBJ1-4, with a possible D match to TRBD1 (5 bases). The germline gives CDR1 LNHDA, CDR2 SQIVND (reference sequence). Trimming left V 10 bases short and J 8 bases short, with 20 bases between. The CDR3 spans 14 residues. This CDR3 is CATKEQVLGEKLFF. As DNA, the CDR3 is TGTGCCACCAAAGAACAGGTTTTGGGCGAAAAACTGTTTTTT.

The rearrangement uses TRBV28 and TRBJ1-4; tentative D call: TRBD1 (5 bases). V dropped 8 bases and J dropped 1 base, with 11 bases sitting between them. The CDR3 has 14 residues. CDR1 is MDHEN and CDR2 is SYDVKM in the germline V gene. CDR3: CASGGALTNEKLFF. The CDR3 DNA sequence: TGTGCCAGCGGAGGGGCGTTAACTAATGAAAAACTGTTTTTT.

The chain couples TRBV7-8 to TRBJ1-1; D might be TRBD1 (6 bases). Trimming took 2 bases from V and 11 from J, leaving 15 bases between them. The germline V gene has CDR1 SGHVS and CDR2 FQNEAQ. CDR3 length: 13 amino acids. DNA of the CDR3: TGTGCCAGCAGCTTACGGACACAGGGTCGCGCTTTCTTT. It is translated as CASSLRTQGRAFF.

The CDR3 DNA reads as TGTGCCAGTAGTTCACAGGGGGGACAACGAAATGGCTACACCTTC. This codes for CASSSQGGQRNGYTF. The V and J genes are TRBV19 and TRBJ1-2; 8 bases are shared with TRBD1. This CDR3 is built from 15 residues. Trimming took 5 bases from V and 6 from J; bases not matched to a gene: 11. The germline gives CDR1 LNHDA, CDR2 SQIVND (reference sequence). The entire variable domain, with the rest obtained from reference TRBV19 and TRBJ1-2, is as follows: DGGITQSPKYLFRKEGQNVTLSCEQNLNHDAMYWYRQDPGQGLRLIYYSQIVNDFQKGDIAEGYSVSREKKESFPLTVTSAQKNPTAFYLCASSSQGGQRNGYTFGSGTRLTVV.

The V gene is TRBV6-5, the J gene TRBJ2-3; no clear D gene. The CDR3 runs 13 residues. The germline V gene has CDR1 MNHEY and CDR2 SVGAGI. Trimming removed 6 bases at V and 0 bases at J, with 7 bases between. The DNA of the CDR3 is TGTGCCAGCAGGGATAGCAGCACAGATACGCAGTATTTT. Protein sequence: CASRDSSTDTQYF.

This chain connects TRBV7-3 to TRBJ1-1, with 7 bases lining up with TRBD1. The CDR3 is made up of 14 amino acids. Germline lookup yields CDR1 SGHTA and CDR2 FQGTGA. After removal of 2 bases from V and 5 bases from J, the junction contained 5 bases not matched to a gene. Here the CDR3 reads CASSLQAGGTEAFF. The CDR3 DNA sequence: TGTGCCAGCAGCTTACAAGCAGGGGGAACTGAAGCTTTCTTT.

This clone has more than one count but fewer than ten. The rearrangement uses TRBV4-3 and TRBJ1-3, with a possible D match to TRBD1 (6 bases). Per the germline V gene, CDR1 is LGHNA and CDR2 is YSLEER. Trimming took off 3 bases at V and 2 bases at J, with 11 bases between the two ends. This CDR3 region has 15 residues. CDR3 nucleotide sequence: TGCGCCAGCAGCCAGCAACAGGGAGCTGGAAACACCATATATTTT. It yields the protein CASSQQQGAGNTIYF.

The CDR3 DNA reads TGTGCCAGCAGTGTCTGGGGCGGGGTTGGCGAGACCCAGTACTTC. Its protein product is CASSVWGGVGETQYF. V is TRBV27 and J is TRBJ2-5; D may be TRBD2 (6 bases). This CDR3 is built from 15 residues. Germline-derived CDR1 and CDR2 are MNHEY and SMNVEV (reference sequence). The ends were cut back, 5 bases at V and 5 bases at J, with 18 bases in the middle.

This clone is a singleton in its sample. The chain joins TRBV9 to TRBJ2-7, with TRBD2 matching over 11 bases. V was clipped by 4 bases and J by 6 bases; unmatched bases: 9. Germline V lookup: CDR1 SGDLS, CDR2 YYNGEE. This CDR3 is built from 15 residues. The CDR3 loop is CASSPRLAGGAEQYF. CDR3 DNA sequence: TGTGCCAGCAGCCCTCGCCTAGCGGGAGGCGCCGAGCAGTACTTC.

Only one count was recorded for this clone. This chain uses TRBV7-2 with TRBJ2-2; D gene ambiguous. The CDR3 contains 13 residues. The V gene's germline CDR1 is SGHTA and CDR2 FQGNSA. The ends were cut back, 1 base at V and 10 bases at J, with 10 bases in the middle. Written as DNA, the CDR3 is TGTGCCAGCAGCTTAGGCTCGCGAGCGGAGCTGTTTTTT. It translates to CASSLGSRAELFF.

This chain joins TRBV27 and TRBJ2-7; possibly TRBD2 for D (5 bases). CDR1 is MNHEY, CDR2 SMNVEV, per germline (reference sequence). This CDR3 has 15 amino acids. Trimming cost V 0 bases and J 2 bases, with 11 bases left between them. CDR3 sequence (DNA): TGTGCCAGCAGTTTATCTCTAGCCGTAACCTACGAGCAGTACTTC. It yields the protein CASSLSLAVTYEQYF.

The chain is built from TRBV15 and TRBJ2-1; 9 bases agree with TRBD2. Germline loops: CDR1 LNHNV, CDR2 YYDKDF (reference sequence). The CDR3 has 15 residues. Losses at the gene ends were 0 bases for V and 5 bases for J; bases not matched to a gene: 2. The CDR3 here is CATSREAGGHNEQFF. CDR3 bases: TGTGCCACCAGCAGAGAAGCGGGAGGCCACAATGAGCAGTTCTTC.

This chain joins TRBV13 and TRBJ2-7; possibly TRBD1 for D (6 bases). The CDR3 contains 13 residues. V was cut by 2 bases and J by 1 base, with 6 bases left in between. Germline CDR1 PRHDT, CDR2 FYEKMQ (reference sequence). The CDR3 sequence is CASSLTGSYEQYF. The CDR3 DNA sequence: TGTGCCAGCAGCTTAACAGGGTCCTACGAGCAGTACTTC.

This rearrangement joins TRBV7-6 to TRBJ2-7, with 9 bases that match TRBD2. V shed 1 base and J 2 bases; nucleotides not matched to a gene: 6. CDR3 length equals 16 residues. Germline-derived CDR1 and CDR2 are SGHVS and FNYEAQ. The CDR3 DNA reads as TGTGCCAGCAGCTTAGGCACGGCGGGGGGGCCCTACGAGCAGTACTTC. Its translation is CASSLGTAGGPYEQYF. The whole variable domain, remainder taken from reference TRBV7-6 and TRBJ2-7, is GAGVSQSPRYKVTKRGQDVALRCDPISGHVSLYWYRQALGQGPEFLTYFNYEAQQDKSGLPNDRFSAERPEGSISTLTIQRTEQRDSAMYRCASSLGTAGGPYEQYFGPGTRLTVT.

The rearrangement links TRBV4-2 to TRBJ2-3; unclear D gene. The CDR3 spans 15 residues. CDR1 is LGHNA, CDR2 YNFKEQ, per germline. With 4 bases removed from V and 0 bases from J, the gap between germline ends came to 11 bases. In DNA, the CDR3 is TGTGCCAGCAGCCTTGGTGGCTCCAGCACAGATACGCAGTATTTT. Translation gives CASSLGGSSTDTQYF.

The chain joins TRBV6-4 to TRBJ2-2, with 10 bases fitting TRBD1. J gave up 4 bases and V 6 bases, and 5 bases lay outside the gene matches. The length of the CDR3 is 15 residues. Germline CDR1 reads MRHNA; CDR2 reads SNTAGT. CDR3 DNA: TGTGCCAGCAGACGGGACAGGGGCGTCACCGGGGAGCTGTTTTTT. It codes for CASRRDRGVTGELFF.

V is TRBV18 and J is TRBJ1-4; 8 nucleotides agree with TRBD1. Trimming at V came to 5 bases and at J to 8 bases, leaving 10 bases not matched to a gene. The length of the CDR3 is 15 residues. CDR1 KGHSH and CDR2 LQKENI come from the germline V gene. CDR3 protein: CASSATQGVGEKLFF. The CDR3 nucleotides read TGTGCCAGCTCAGCGACACAGGGGGTCGGGGAAAAACTGTTTTTT.

This chain connects TRBV7-3 to TRBJ2-3; TRBD2 might be the D (6 bases). Deletions cut 5 bases from V and 2 bases from J, with 17 bases between. The CDR3 is 16 amino acids. Germline V gives CDR1 SGHTA, CDR2 FQGTGA. CDR3 DNA sequence: TGTGCCAGCAGCGCAGGATGGGACTTTTACACAGATACGCAGTATTTT. Translating it yields CASSAGWDFYTDTQYF.

The J gene is TRBJ2-3, the V gene TRBV27; TRBD2 aligns across 11 bases. The CDR3 length is 16 residues. CDR1 MNHEY and CDR2 SMNVEV come from the germline V gene (reference sequence). The junction had 7 bases not matched to a gene; V was cut back by 5 bases and J by 3 bases. The CDR3 region has the DNA TGTGCCAGCAGTCCTTGGCTAGCGGGGGGAACAGATACGCAGTATTTT. It codes for CASSPWLAGGTDTQYF.

Comments on this clone: In the same sample, other DNA sequences code for this CDR3. CDR3 protein: CASSVGGVVDTQYF. The CDR3 nucleotides read TGTGCCAGCAGCGTCGGAGGGGTGGTAGATACGCAGTATTTT. V gene TRBV9 combines with J gene TRBJ2-3, with D tentatively TRBD2 (6 bases). The CDR3 has 14 amino acids. From germline, CDR1 is SGDLS and CDR2 YYNGEE. V was cut by 2 bases and J by 5 bases, with 12 bases left in between.

The rearrangement joins TRBV18 to TRBJ1-1; D possibly corresponds to TRBD1 (6 bases). With 0 bases removed from V and 1 base from J, the gap between germline ends came to 12 bases. Germline-derived CDR1 and CDR2 are KGHSH and LQKENI. This CDR3 comprises 16 residues. The chain's CDR3 is CASSPPGGRGNTEAFF. In DNA, the CDR3 is TGTGCCAGCTCACCACCCGGGGGGCGGGGGAACACTGAAGCTTTCTTT.

The rearrangement links TRBV20-1 to TRBJ2-3; 12 bases match TRBD2. CDR3 length: 16 residues. The germline CDR1 and CDR2 sequences are DFQATT and SNEGSKA (reference sequence). V lost 3 bases, J lost 5 bases, and 9 bases stayed unmatched. The DNA for the CDR3 is TGCAGTGCTAGTTCCCGGACTAGCGGGGACCGAGATACGCAGTATTTT. It yields the protein CSASSRTSGDRDTQYF.